The present TCR beta chain was sequenced within a study of T cells in narcolepsy. Sequencing used immunoSEQ multiplex PCR; TCRdb keeps in-frame clones, though not all of them. Here the sample spans about 32,000 clones, around 83% being singletons. As concerns this clone: As yet, its antigen is unknown.

Regarding the study as a whole: Autoreactive HCRT-specific and TRIB2-specific clonotypes were marked in same-patient CSF-versus-blood CD4+ comparisons.

The specimen was memory (CD45RA-) CD4+ T cells from blood. The clonotype originates from a human donor in good health.

The CDR3 sequence: CASSLLESVADTQYF. As DNA, the CDR3 is TGCGCCAGCAGCCTACTAGAAAGTGTTGCAGATACGCAGTATTTT. The rearrangement joins TRBV5-1 to TRBJ2-3, with a possible D match to TRBD2 (5 bases). This CDR3 spans 15 amino acids. V was pared by 4 bases and J by 4 bases, with 16 bases between. Germline V gene sequence: CDR1 SGHRS, CDR2 YFSETQ.